The 6 T cell receptor beta chains listed next were all sequenced from one sample in a study of blood T cell repertoires in COVID-19 (TCRdb year 2020). Library preparation was by the immunoSEQ multiplex PCR assay. Imported from immuneACCESS, the table was reduced by TCRdb to in-frame sequences with V and J called. These copies leave out some clones; in studies compared against another copy, an unresolved V gene accounts for under half, and the cause of the remainder is not known. The sample table records approximately 210,000 clones; about nine tenths of these occur just once. The ten largest clones add up to about 2% of the sample. Sequencing was performed on peripheral blood. The origin of the receptors is a man in his thirties or forties who had recovered from COVID-19.

The chain couples TRBV10-1 to TRBJ1-1, with D possibly being TRBD1 (5 bases). V was cut by 4 bases and J by 7 bases, with 13 bases left in between. The CDR3 totals 13 residues. Germline V lookup: CDR1 WNHNN, CDR2 SYGVQD (reference sequence). The CDR3 DNA follows: TGCGCCAGCAGTGGACAGCCCCTAGTTGAAGCTTTCTTT. It yields the protein CASSGQPLVEAFF.

In DNA, the CDR3 is TGTGCCAGCAGCCATACCGGGACAGGGGGGTCGAACACTGAAGCTTTCTTT. Its translation is CASSHTGTGGSNTEAFF. V usage is TRBV3-1 (or the pseudogene TRBV3-2) and J usage is TRBJ1-1; 11 nucleotides agree with TRBD1. The length of the CDR3 is 17 residues. J was trimmed by 1 base and V by 3 bases; bases with no gene match: 7. Germline CDR1 and CDR2: LGHDT and YNNKEL (reference sequence).

This rearrangement joins TRBV27 to TRBJ1-2, with TRBD1 matching over 9 bases. Germline CDR1 MNHEY, CDR2 SMNVEV (reference sequence). CDR3 length: 16 residues. V trimming: 5 bases; J trimming: 4 bases; junction bases outside the gene matches: 11. CDR3 protein: CASSPIPTGGFYGYTF. CDR3 DNA: TGTGCCAGCAGTCCGATCCCGACAGGGGGATTCTATGGCTACACCTTC.

The V call is TRBV6-5, the J call TRBJ1-1; D possibly corresponds to TRBD1 (6 bases). This CDR3 comprises 14 residues. Germline V lookup: CDR1 MNHEY, CDR2 SVGAGI. With 3 bases removed from V and 5 bases from J, the gap between germline ends came to 13 bases. This chain's CDR3 is CASSYGGAVTEAFF. DNA of the CDR3: TGTGCCAGCAGTTATGGGGGGGCGGTGACTGAAGCTTTCTTT.

This clone was picked up one time. This rearrangement joins TRBV6-5 to TRBJ1-5; 9 bases are shared with TRBD1. CDR1 is MNHEY, CDR2 SVGAGI, per germline. V lost 7 bases, J lost 9 bases, and 7 bases stayed unmatched. The CDR3 sequence is 13 residues long. CDR3 protein: CASTTGGEGPQHF. The CDR3 coding sequence is TGTGCCAGCACTACAGGGGGCGAAGGGCCCCAGCATTTT.

V and J are TRBV5-1 and TRBJ2-3; 13 nucleotides match TRBD2. Germline V gene sequence: CDR1 SGHRS, CDR2 YFSETQ. Trimming removed 2 bases from V and 6 bases from J; junction bases left unmatched: 3. CDR3 length: 15 amino acids. The CDR3 nucleotides read TGCGCCAGCAGCTTACTAGCGGGGGGGAGCGATACGCAGTATTTT. It codes for CASSLLAGGSDTQYF. Full variable domain (remainder filled in from reference TRBV5-1 and TRBJ2-3): KAGVTQTPRYLIKTRGQQVTLSCSPISGHRSVSWYQQTPGQGLQFLFEYFSETQRNKGNFPGRFSGRQFSNSRSEMNVSTLELGDSALYLCASSLLAGGSDTQYFGPGTRLTVL.